The 25 T cell receptor beta chains below all came from one sample that was sequenced in a study of shared clonotypes between healthy human individuals. Sequencing was performed with immunoSEQ multiplex PCR; in TCRdb, only in-frame clones are kept and a portion is missing. The profile shows about 1.5 million clones, approximately 97% of them singletons. Sequencing was performed on naive CD4+ T cells sorted from blood. The subset denotes: CD45RA+ positively selected. These receptor sequences come from a man younger than 40 in good health.

As concerns this clone: An end of the junction differs from the germline gene, which may be a read error. The chain has TRBV4-1 and TRBJ2-3; D is uncertain. The CDR3 has 15 amino acids. Per the germline V gene, CDR1 is MGHRA and CDR2 is YSYEKL. The CDR3: CASSGPLRSTDMQYF. The CDR3 DNA is TGCGCCAGCTCTGGGCCCCTCCGGAGCACAGATATGCAGTATTTT.

CDR3 sequence: CASSLSTGNEQFF. The CDR3 DNA follows: TGTGCCAGCAGCTTAAGTACGGGGAATGAGCAGTTCTTC. The chain employs TRBV7-3 and TRBJ2-1; D may be TRBD2 (5 bases). Germline CDR1 and CDR2: SGHTA and FQGTGA. V lost 1 base, J lost 7 bases, and 8 bases lay in between. The CDR3 contains 13 residues.

This chain uses TRBV9 with TRBJ2-2; possibly TRBD1 for D (7 bases). CDR3 length: 15 residues. V was cut by 5 bases and J by 4 bases, with 15 bases left in between. Germline CDR1 is SGDLS and CDR2 is YYNGEE. CDR3 loop: CASREGATSTGELFF. The CDR3 DNA is TGTGCCAGCAGGGAGGGGGCTACCTCCACCGGGGAGCTGTTTTTT.

CDR3 region: CASSVIGRGSTDTQYF. The CDR3 nucleotides read TGTGCCAGCAGCGTAATCGGGCGGGGAAGCACAGATACGCAGTATTTT. The chain employs TRBV9 and TRBJ2-3; tentatively, D is TRBD2 (6 bases). Germline V gene data show CDR1 as SGDLS and CDR2 as YYNGEE. The CDR3 runs to 16 residues. V was cut by 1 base and J by 0 bases, with 12 bases left in between. Variable domain in full (rest from reference TRBV9 and TRBJ2-3): DSGVTQTPKHLITATGQRVTLRCSPRSGDLSVYWYQQSLDQGLQFLIQYYNGEERAKGNILERFSAQQFPDLHSELNLSSLELGDSALYFCASSVIGRGSTDTQYFGPGTRLTVL.

This chain's CDR3 is CASSFQDLDTQYF. The CDR3 DNA follows: TGTGCCAGCAGCTTCCAGGATTTAGATACGCAGTATTTT. The chain combines TRBV7-3 with TRBJ2-3; D remains ambiguous. This CDR3 is 13 amino acids long. V lost 3 bases and J 5 bases, leaving 9 bases between the germline ends. Germline CDR1 and CDR2: SGHTA and FQGTGA.

The V and J genes are TRBV7-2 and TRBJ2-7; possible D gene TRBD2, 6 bases. Germline V lookup: CDR1 SGHTA, CDR2 FQGNSA. V gave up 1 base and J gave up 4 bases, with 17 bases separating them. The CDR3 runs to 16 residues. The CDR3 DNA reads as TGTGCCAGCAGCTTAGATCGTCCGAGGAGGGGATACGAGCAGTACTTC. This codes for CASSLDRPRRGYEQYF.

V and J are TRBV5-6 and TRBJ1-5; D unclear. This CDR3 spans 14 amino acids. Per germline, CDR1 SGHDT and CDR2 YYEEEE. The germline V and J ends were trimmed by 4 bases and 0 bases, with 8 bases remaining between them. The DNA of the CDR3 is TGTGCCAGCAGCCCTGCCCATAGCAATCAGCCCCAGCATTTT. Its translation: CASSPAHSNQPQHF.

The chain recombines TRBV14 with TRBJ1-2; D perhaps matches TRBD1 (6 bases). V was shortened by 4 bases and J by 0 bases, with 9 bases between the two germline ends. Germline V gene sequence: CDR1 SGHDN, CDR2 FVKESK. The CDR3 is 14 residues long. The CDR3, as DNA: TGTGCCAGCAGCCCCGGGACATCTAACTATGGCTACACCTTC. Translation gives CASSPGTSNYGYTF.

This clone was observed a single time. J is TRBJ1-3 and V is TRBV11-2; D remains ambiguous. With 4 bases removed from V and 0 bases from J, the gap between germline ends came to 10 bases. The CDR3 covers 15 residues. Germline lookup yields CDR1 SGHAT and CDR2 FQNNGV. The CDR3 DNA follows: TGTGCCAGCAGCTCCCGGCGAGGCTCTGGAAACACCATATATTTT. The encoded protein is CASSSRRGSGNTIYF.

This rearrangement joins TRBV5-4 to TRBJ2-7, with D possibly TRBD1 on 5 matching bases. The CDR3 has 16 amino acids. Germline V lookup: CDR1 SGHNT, CDR2 YYREEE (reference sequence). V was clipped by 4 bases and J by 1 base, with 18 bases between them. The CDR3 region is CASSGRQRVDSYEQYF. CDR3 bases: TGTGCCAGCAGCGGACGACAGCGTGTAGATTCCTACGAGCAGTACTTC.

This chain links TRBV6-1 with TRBJ2-1; D not resolved. V was cut by 4 bases and J by 3 bases, with 16 bases left in between. The CDR3 extends over 16 amino acids. Germline CDR1 MNHNS, CDR2 SASEGT. The CDR3 region is CASSADSNFNYNEQFF. The CDR3 nucleotides read TGTGCCAGCAGTGCCGACTCTAACTTTAACTACAATGAGCAGTTCTTC.

The gene calls are TRBV29-1 and TRBJ2-3, with 9 bases aligning to TRBD1. This CDR3 region has 17 residues. The trim removed 3 bases at V and 3 bases at J, leaving 13 bases unmatched. CDR1 SQVTM and CDR2 ANQGSEA come from the germline V gene. Here the CDR3 reads CSVDTSGTGWGTDTQYF. The CDR3 nucleotides read TGCAGCGTTGATACTTCCGGGACAGGGTGGGGTACAGATACGCAGTATTTT.

The chain is built from TRBV10-3 and TRBJ2-3, with D uncertain. V shed 8 bases and J shed 5 bases, with 17 bases lying between them. Looked up from germline, CDR1 is ENHRY and CDR2 is SYGVKD. This CDR3 spans 14 amino acids. CDR3 nucleotides: TGTGCCATCCGGTTGGAGTCAGTAGAAGATACGCAGTATTTT. Translating it yields CAIRLESVEDTQYF.

V usage is TRBV6-1 and J usage is TRBJ2-7; 8 bases agree with TRBD1. V shed 4 bases and J 7 bases; nucleotides not matched to a gene: 9. Per the germline V gene, CDR1 is MNHNS and CDR2 is SASEGT. The CDR3 spans 14 residues. Here the CDR3 DNA reads TGTGCCAGCAGTGCGGTCCAGGGGGCTGGGGAGCAGTACTTC. Its protein is CASSAVQGAGEQYF.

V usage is TRBV2 and J usage is TRBJ2-1, with TRBD2 matching over 7 bases. Germline V CDR1 and CDR2: SNHLY, FYNNEI. V was pared by 4 bases and J by 5 bases, with 5 bases of the junction left unmatched. The CDR3 runs to 14 residues. This CDR3 reads CASSALARHNEQFF. The DNA for the CDR3 is TGTGCCAGCAGTGCACTAGCGAGGCACAATGAGCAGTTCTTC.

The rearrangement joins TRBV5-8 to TRBJ2-7, with D hard to call. The CDR3 has 13 amino acids. V gave up 0 bases and J gave up 9 bases, with 13 bases separating them. Germline V gene lookup returns CDR1 SGHTS and CDR2 YDEGEE. The CDR3, as DNA: TGTGCCAGCAGCTTGGTACGGGCGGTATGGCAGTACTTC. Protein product: CASSLVRAVWQYF.

This clone was recorded only once. The chain joins TRBV5-6 to TRBJ1-2; D not certain. This CDR3 region has 15 residues. The germline CDR1 and CDR2 sequences are SGHDT and YYEEEE. V was shortened by 4 bases and J by 1 base, with 14 bases between the two germline ends. CDR3 in amino acids: CASSVPGRINYGYTF. As DNA, the CDR3 is TGTGCCAGCAGCGTTCCGGGTAGAATTAACTATGGCTACACCTTC.

V gene TRBV15 combines with J gene TRBJ2-3, with TRBD2 identical over 14 bases. This CDR3 has 16 amino acids. The junction had 3 bases not matched to a gene; V was cut back by 0 bases and J by 7 bases. The germline V gene has CDR1 LNHNV and CDR2 YYDKDF (reference sequence). CDR3 sequence (DNA): TGTGCCACCAGCAGAGAGGGGACTAGCGGGAGACATACGCAGTATTTT. Translated: CATSREGTSGRHTQYF.

The rearrangement uses TRBV28 and TRBJ2-1; 8 bases match TRBD2. The germline V gene encodes CDR1 MDHEN and CDR2 SYDVKM. The CDR3 is 15 residues long. V shed 2 bases and J 3 bases; nucleotides not matched to a gene: 3. The CDR3 DNA sequence: TGTGCCAGCAGTTTACAAGCGGGAGACTACAATGAGCAGTTCTTC. It is translated as CASSLQAGDYNEQFF.

This sequence joins TRBV6-1 and TRBJ2-1, with a weak D call TRBD2 (5 bases). This CDR3 comprises 15 residues. Trimming left V 8 bases short and J 1 base short, with 15 bases between. CDR1 MNHNS and CDR2 SASEGT come from the germline V gene. CDR3 in DNA: TGTGCCAGCGAACCTGGAGCGGATTCCTACAATGAGCAGTTCTTC. This sequence encodes CASEPGADSYNEQFF.

The V gene is TRBV19, the J gene TRBJ1-5; 9 nucleotides align to TRBD1. V gave up 5 bases and J gave up 4 bases; unmatched junction bases: 6. CDR3 length: 15 residues. The germline V gene has CDR1 LNHDA and CDR2 SQIVND (reference sequence). The CDR3 here is CASSETGTGNQPQHF. DNA of the CDR3: TGTGCCAGTAGTGAAACTGGGACAGGGAATCAGCCCCAGCATTTT. Together with reference TRBV19 and TRBJ1-5, the CDR3 gives the full variable domain: DGGITQSPKYLFRKEGQNVTLSCEQNLNHDAMYWYRQDPGQGLRLIYYSQIVNDFQKGDIAEGYSVSREKKESFPLTVTSAQKNPTAFYLCASSETGTGNQPQHFGDGTRLSIL.

The rearrangement uses TRBV10-3 and TRBJ1-2; 8 bases fit TRBD1. The CDR3 spans 14 residues. Trimming removed 4 bases from V and 4 bases from J; junction bases left unmatched: 5. Germline V lookup: CDR1 ENHRY, CDR2 SYGVKD. The CDR3 loop reads CAISVDRGGYGYTF. The CDR3 coding sequence is TGTGCCATCAGTGTAGACAGGGGAGGCTATGGCTACACCTTC.

The rearrangement joins TRBV6-1 to TRBJ2-2; 7 bases line up with TRBD2. This CDR3 spans 14 amino acids. Germline CDR1 MNHNS, CDR2 SASEGT. Trimming at V came to 11 bases and at J to 5 bases, leaving 11 bases not matched to a gene. The CDR3 nucleotides are TGTGCCGGACAAAGGACTAGTCGGACCGGGGAGCTGTTTTTT. It is translated as CAGQRTSRTGELFF.

The V and J genes are TRBV23-1 and TRBJ1-1; D gene ambiguous. TRBV23-1 is marked as an open reading frame, function uncertain. The CDR3 sequence is 14 residues long. Deletions cut 2 bases from V and 5 bases from J, with 12 bases between. For the CDR3, the DNA is TGCGCCAGCAGTCAAAACAAAAGAGGGACTGAAGCTTTCTTT. Its protein product is CASSQNKRGTEAFF.

V and J are TRBV25-1 and TRBJ2-2, with D possibly matching TRBD2 (5 bases). CDR1 and CDR2 (germline): MGHDK, SYGVNS. V lost 5 bases and J 4 bases, leaving 11 bases between the germline ends. This CDR3 comprises 14 residues. DNA for the CDR3: TGTGCCAGCAGTCTAGGTGGGAGCACCGGGGAGCTGTTTTTT. Translation: CASSLGGSTGELFF.